The following is a TCR beta chain sequence with its context. Its antigen is still unknown. The germline gives CDR1 SGHTA, CDR2 FQGNSA. The CDR3 is made up of 15 amino acids. Trimming left V 5 bases short and J 4 bases short, with 17 bases between. This sample was included in a study of shared clonotypes between healthy human individuals. Donors comprised healthy HIV-negative adults lacking recent acute infections or vaccinations. CCR7-negative CD45RA+ TemRA cells were combined with CD45RO+ cells to form CD8 memory. Only in-frame clones appear in the TCRdb table, and some are missing; sequencing was by immunoSEQ multiplex PCR. This table has approximately 400,000 clones, just over 95% appearing once. Study-wide points: What naive subsets generally showed was a larger estimated richness than memory subsets showed. Of the naive CD4 clonotypes, about 5% were shared across a handful of donors.

Sequenced input: memory CD8+ T cells sorted from blood. Subset noted: CD45RO+ cells pooled with CCR7-negative TemRA cells. The receptor comes from a man aged 25-45 years in good health. V gene TRBV7-2 combines with J gene TRBJ2-5; a weak D match, TRBD1 (6 bases). The DNA of the CDR3 is TGTGCCAGCAGCCCGGACACAGGGCTAGGAGAGACCCAGTACTTC. The encoded protein is CASSPDTGLGETQYF.